This T cell receptor beta chain is drawn from a study of graft-versus-host responses after intestinal transplantation (dated by TCRdb to the early 2020s). A note on the overall study: Multivisceral, liver-intestinal, or isolated intestinal transplants were received by the recipients. Every recipient was given anti-thymocyte globulin induction, followed by 3 to 4 years of maintenance tacrolimus and steroids. After intestinal transplantation, graft-versus-host and host-versus-graft alloreactive T cell clones were followed in the graft, circulation and bone marrow using bulk TCR-beta CDR3 sequencing. Alloreactive clones were identified by sequencing pre-transplant mixed lymphocyte reaction products and comparing these products with unstimulated pre-transplant donor and recipient T cells. The cohort enrolled fewer than 25 intestinal transplant recipients including one retransplant, and a few patients lacking pretransplant specimens were excluded. A peak of at least 4% donor T cells among recipient peripheral blood mononuclear cells was the definition used for donor T cell macrochimerism. Rather than going through the commercial service, samples from a few later patients were sequenced in-house on an Illumina MiSeq and processed with MiXCR. Paper-wide results and their limitations: Early after transplant, declines in HvG clones were associated with peak levels of circulating GvH clones. The relatively low number and heterogeneity of intestinal transplant patients limited the conclusions. GvH clones were found in recipient bone marrow, and some of the GvH clones appeared earlier in ileal mucosa or blood, which is consistent with an intestinal mucosal origin. Patients with donor T cell macrochimerism had high GvH to HvG T cell clonal ratios in their allografts.

Concerning this clone itself: It has no known antigen specificity. The record has no base qualities; no much larger clone is one base away.

CDR1 and CDR2 are read off the germline V gene as MDHEN and SYDVKM. Relative to germline, V is missing 6 bases and J is missing 6 bases, with 17 bases of the junction outside any gene match. The CDR3 numbers 17 residues from cysteine through phenylalanine. The CDR3 DNA has 51 bases and is translated from base 1. Explained via the paper, the time point label denotes: cells obtained before transplantation from donor or recipient. CD3+CD4+ and CD3+CD8+ populations were FACS-sorted from unstimulated pre-transplant donor and recipient cells taken from spleen or lymph nodes. The library was made by the immunoSEQ multiplex PCR assay. For most patients, genomic DNA was isolated with the Qiagen DNeasy Blood and Tissue Kit and sent frozen to Adaptive Biotechnologies for TCR sequencing. For most patients, genomic DNA was subjected to high-throughput TCR-beta CDR3 sequencing by Adaptive Biotechnologies. In the original analysis: Adaptive's ImmunoSEQ software was the source of the TCR sequencing data for approximately 18 patients, while a few other patients were processed with MiXCR and VDJtools. CD4 versus CD8 sorting errors were corrected by removing sequences found in both subsets at a frequency ratio below 5:1. CDR3 nucleotide sequences shared by donor and recipient were removed because the origin of these sequences could not be assigned. Alloreactive clones required at least 2-fold expansion over unstimulated cells and minimum CFSE-low frequency of 0.002% (template counts) or 0.001% (read counts). Mappable clones were those detected in sequenced pre-transplant spleen, lymph node, or MLR CFSE-low populations of the donor or recipient. Cumulative frequency of alloreactive clones was calculated as a percentage of all sequences weighted by copy number. TCRdb limited this immuneACCESS table to in-frame rearrangements with V and J called. A share of clones is missing; checked studies link under half to unresolved V genes, and the rest is unexplained. That table supplies the V and J calls and clone size; D and trimming were determined from the DNA. This sample holds about 120,000 clones; 90% were observed only once. About 0.18% of the sample goes to the ten largest clones.

The chain is encoded by TRBV28 joined to TRBJ2-3; 8 bases in between match TRBD1. This TCR derives from a human donor who received an intestinal transplant. The sample consisted of unstimulated CD4+ T cells sorted from spleen or lymph node cells, taken before intestinal transplant. The CDR3 region reads CASSRNAWTGRKDTQYF. The base sequence is TGTGCCAGCAGCCGCAACGCCTGGACAGGGCGAAAGGATACGCAGTATTTT.